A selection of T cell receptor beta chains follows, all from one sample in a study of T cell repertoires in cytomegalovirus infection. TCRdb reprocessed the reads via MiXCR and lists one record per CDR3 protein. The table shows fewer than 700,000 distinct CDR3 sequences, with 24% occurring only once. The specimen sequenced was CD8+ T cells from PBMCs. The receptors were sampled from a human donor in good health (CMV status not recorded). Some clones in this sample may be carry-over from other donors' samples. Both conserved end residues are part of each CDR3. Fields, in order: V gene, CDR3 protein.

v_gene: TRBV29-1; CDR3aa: CSVEESTSGGPYEQYF
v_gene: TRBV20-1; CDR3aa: CSARGLAAMQFF
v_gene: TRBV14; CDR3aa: CASSQEEVLAGGSSSYNEQFF
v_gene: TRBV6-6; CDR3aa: CASNAAGTLYEQYF
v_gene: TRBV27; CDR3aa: CASSPQPYYNEQFF
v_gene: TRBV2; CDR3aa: CATLGGTDTQYF
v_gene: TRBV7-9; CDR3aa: CASSLGASEAFF
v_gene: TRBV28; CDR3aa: CASSLSQGTDTQYF
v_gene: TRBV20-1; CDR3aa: CSADQGIYEQYF
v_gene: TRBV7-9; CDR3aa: CASGREANTEAFF
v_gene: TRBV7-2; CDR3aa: CASSFSSHRGHGYTF
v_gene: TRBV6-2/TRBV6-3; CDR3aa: CASSYLAVSEQFF
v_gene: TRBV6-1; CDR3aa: CATRLGTQGDYEQYF
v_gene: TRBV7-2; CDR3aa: CASRRTRTVTEAFF
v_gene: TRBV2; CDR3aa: CASSLDREDGYTF
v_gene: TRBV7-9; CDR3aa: CASSLGGVYSYNEQFF